This T cell receptor beta chain was profiled in a study of OX40 agonist ivuxolimab in advanced cancers. In the study overall: The study gave patients intravenous ivuxolimab at 0.01 to 10 mg/kg every 2 weeks. General study points: With doses of 0.1 to 3.0 mg/kg, CD4+ and CD8+ blood T cells had undergone clonal expansion by week 6.

The data were produced by immunoSEQ multiplex PCR, yet TCRdb's version contains in-frame clones alone and is incomplete. The table includes 55,000 to 60,000 clones, 75% to 90% detected once. Remarks on this clone: Its cognate antigen is unknown.

The sample was CD4+ or CD8+ T cells sorted from blood, taken in a trial of the OX40 agonist ivuxolimab. The receptor's source is an adult with an advanced solid tumor such as melanoma, head and neck, liver or kidney cancer.

CDR3 DNA sequence: TGTGCCAGCAGTCTCCCGACAGGGGAGAATGAAAAACTGTTTTTT. It translates to CASSLPTGENEKLFF. The V and J genes are TRBV28 and TRBJ1-4; 8 bases match TRBD1. V gave up 5 bases and J gave up 5 bases; unmatched junction bases: 7. The germline V gene has CDR1 MDHEN and CDR2 SYDVKM. There are 15 residues in the CDR3.